This is a list of T cell receptor beta chains from one sample in a study of CD8 T cell repertoires and HIV-1 epitope variants. The method was immunoSEQ multiplex PCR; TCRdb's version includes in-frame clones alone and lacks a portion of them. The top ten clones hold 43% of a sample with over 4,000 clones, about three fifths of them seen once. For these TCRs, the target antigens are not known. Sequencing was done on a sample of cultured CD8+ T cells derived from PBMCs. The receptor set was obtained from a male donor with HIV. The CDR3 runs from the conserved cysteine through the conserved F or W. D genes are given only for firm matches. Part of the rows lack a size; the others show once, few, many or a class for expanded clones.

J gene: TRBJ2-6; D gene: TRBD1; clone size: -; V gene: TRBV7-2; CDR3 protein: CASSQGRRTGGFTF; CDR3 DNA: TGTGCCAGCAGCCAAGGTCGGCGGACAGGGGGGTTTACTTTC
J gene: TRBJ2-1; D gene: TRBD2; clone size: -; V gene: TRBV4-3; CDR3 protein: CASSQDTSGRYNEQFF; CDR3 DNA: TGCGCCAGCAGCCAAGACACTAGCGGGCGCTACAATGAGCAGTTCTTC
J gene: TRBJ1-2; D gene: -; clone size: medium-sized; V gene: TRBV28; CDR3 protein: CASSLDRWGYTF; CDR3 DNA: TGTGCCAGCAGTCTGGATCGCTGGGGCTACACCTTC
J gene: TRBJ2-7; D gene: -; clone size: -; V gene: TRBV27; CDR3 protein: CASSLAGGYEQYF; CDR3 DNA: TGTGCCAGCAGTTTAGCAGGCGGCTACGAGCAGTACTTC
J gene: TRBJ1-5; D gene: -; clone size: -; V gene: TRBV2; CDR3 protein: CASSEGRNQPQHF; CDR3 DNA: TGTGCCAGCAGTGAGGGGCGTAATCAGCCCCAGCATTTT
J gene: TRBJ2-1; D gene: TRBD2; clone size: -; V gene: TRBV27; CDR3 protein: CASSMSGVAGGRGNEQFF; CDR3 DNA: TGTGCCAGCAGTATGTCCGGAGTAGCGGGAGGGCGGGGCAATGAGCAGTTCTTC
J gene: TRBJ2-5; D gene: -; clone size: -; V gene: TRBV28; CDR3 protein: CASSPVDGTLKTQYF; CDR3 DNA: TGTGCCAGCAGCCCCGTAGACGGGACACTAAAGACCCAGTACTTC
J gene: TRBJ2-7; D gene: TRBD1; clone size: few; V gene: TRBV28; CDR3 protein: CASSQSRDRRTYEQYF; CDR3 DNA: TGTGCCAGCAGCCAATCCCGGGACAGGCGTACCTACGAGCAGTACTTC
J gene: TRBJ1-4; D gene: -; clone size: -; V gene: TRBV4-1; CDR3 protein: CASSQGRGVSEKLFF; CDR3 DNA: TGCGCCAGCAGCCAGGGGAGGGGGGTGAGTGAAAAACTGTTTTTT
J gene: TRBJ2-2; D gene: TRBD1; clone size: -; V gene: TRBV6-1; CDR3 protein: CASSLGQHTGELFF; CDR3 DNA: TGTGCCAGCAGTCTGGGACAGCACACCGGGGAGCTGTTTTTT
J gene: TRBJ1-2; D gene: -; clone size: -; V gene: TRBV25-1; CDR3 protein: CASSELGSFYGYTF; CDR3 DNA: TGTGCCAGCAGTGAATTGGGCAGTTTCTATGGCTACACCTTC
J gene: TRBJ2-1; D gene: -; clone size: -; V gene: TRBV2; CDR3 protein: CASRSLDSPEQFF; CDR3 DNA: TGTGCCAGTCGGTCCCTGGACTCACCCGAGCAGTTCTTC
J gene: TRBJ2-7; D gene: -; clone size: few; V gene: TRBV5-6; CDR3 protein: CASSEGSFGYEQYF; CDR3 DNA: TGTGCCAGCAGCGAAGGCAGTTTCGGCTACGAGCAGTACTTC
J gene: TRBJ1-1; D gene: -; clone size: -; V gene: TRBV11-1; CDR3 protein: CASSPVNTEAFF; CDR3 DNA: TGTGCCAGCAGCCCCGTGAACACTGAAGCTTTCTTT
J gene: TRBJ2-1; D gene: -; clone size: once; V gene: TRBV18; CDR3 protein: CASSPPGNNEQFF; CDR3 DNA: TGTGCCAGCTCACCACCGGGGAACAATGAGCAGTTCTTC
J gene: TRBJ2-3; D gene: TRBD1; clone size: few; V gene: TRBV6-4; CDR3 protein: CASSEEGAADTQYF; CDR3 DNA: TGTGCCAGCAGTGAAGAGGGGGCGGCAGATACGCAGTATTTT
J gene: TRBJ2-7; D gene: -; clone size: -; V gene: TRBV15; CDR3 protein: CATSRDSGAMYEQYF; CDR3 DNA: TGTGCCACCAGCAGAGATTCAGGGGCGATGTACGAGCAGTACTTC
J gene: TRBJ2-7; D gene: -; clone size: -; V gene: TRBV5-1; CDR3 protein: CASTEGRGREQYF; CDR3 DNA: TGCGCCAGCACCGAGGGCAGGGGGAGGGAGCAGTACTTC
J gene: TRBJ2-2; D gene: -; clone size: -; V gene: TRBV9; CDR3 protein: CASSVETGLELFF; CDR3 DNA: TGTGCCAGCAGCGTAGAGACGGGATTGGAGCTGTTTTTT
J gene: TRBJ2-7; D gene: TRBD1; clone size: -; V gene: TRBV5-5; CDR3 protein: CASSLALGQAEQYF; CDR3 DNA: TGTGCCAGCAGCTTAGCTCTGGGACAGGCCGAGCAGTACTTC
J gene: TRBJ2-2; D gene: -; clone size: -; V gene: TRBV29-1; CDR3 protein: CSVERPGLARGGELFF; CDR3 DNA: TGCAGCGTTGAACGACCGGGACTCGCTAGGGGCGGGGAGCTGTTTTTT
J gene: TRBJ1-3; D gene: -; clone size: few; V gene: TRBV27; CDR3 protein: CASSADGYSGNTIYF; CDR3 DNA: TGTGCCAGCAGTGCGGACGGATACTCTGGAAACACCATATATTTT
J gene: TRBJ2-7; D gene: TRBD1; clone size: -; V gene: TRBV27; CDR3 protein: CASGTGLYEQYF; CDR3 DNA: TGTGCCAGCGGGACAGGGTTGTACGAGCAGTACTTC
J gene: TRBJ2-7; D gene: -; clone size: -; V gene: TRBV5-6; CDR3 protein: CASSLVGEQYF; CDR3 DNA: TGTGCCAGCAGCTTGGTGGGCGAGCAGTACTTC
J gene: TRBJ2-1; D gene: -; clone size: -; V gene: TRBV7-8; CDR3 protein: CASSFWSSYNEQFF; CDR3 DNA: TGTGCCAGCAGCTTCTGGAGCTCCTACAATGAGCAGTTCTTC
J gene: TRBJ1-2; D gene: -; clone size: -; V gene: TRBV28; CDR3 protein: CASSSGTKIYGYTF; CDR3 DNA: TGTGCCAGCAGTTCCGGGACGAAAATCTATGGCTACACCTTC
J gene: TRBJ2-7; D gene: -; clone size: -; V gene: TRBV28; CDR3 protein: CASSPRTVAYEQYF; CDR3 DNA: TGTGCCAGCAGTCCCCGGACCGTTGCCTACGAGCAGTACTTC
J gene: TRBJ1-1; D gene: TRBD1; clone size: -; V gene: TRBV27; CDR3 protein: CASSLSGTGNTEAFF; CDR3 DNA: TGTGCCAGCAGTTTATCGGGGACAGGGAACACTGAAGCTTTCTTT
J gene: TRBJ2-1; D gene: TRBD2; clone size: -; V gene: TRBV2; CDR3 protein: CASSEFRTSGRNEQFF; CDR3 DNA: TGTGCCAGCAGTGAATTTAGGACTAGCGGGAGGAATGAGCAGTTCTTC
J gene: TRBJ2-7; D gene: TRBD2; clone size: few; V gene: TRBV6-6; CDR3 protein: CASMLPAGARNEQYF; CDR3 DNA: TGTGCCAGCATGTTACCAGCGGGAGCGCGCAACGAGCAGTACTTC
J gene: TRBJ1-1; D gene: TRBD1; clone size: -; V gene: TRBV28; CDR3 protein: CASAIQGGDTEAFF; CDR3 DNA: TGTGCCAGCGCCATCCAGGGGGGAGACACTGAAGCTTTCTTT
J gene: TRBJ1-1; D gene: -; clone size: -; V gene: TRBV10-3; CDR3 protein: CAISDLDRENTEAFF; CDR3 DNA: TGTGCCATCAGTGACTTGGACAGAGAGAACACTGAAGCTTTCTTT
J gene: TRBJ2-1; D gene: -; clone size: large; V gene: TRBV7-2; CDR3 protein: CASSLDGASEQFF; CDR3 DNA: TGTGCCAGCAGCTTAGACGGTGCCAGTGAGCAGTTCTTC
J gene: TRBJ1-2; D gene: TRBD1; clone size: few; V gene: TRBV5-4; CDR3 protein: CASSLGDSINYGYTF; CDR3 DNA: TGTGCCAGCAGCTTGGGGGACAGCATTAACTATGGCTACACCTTC
J gene: TRBJ1-1; D gene: -; clone size: -; V gene: TRBV19; CDR3 protein: CASSKWLNTEAFF; CDR3 DNA: TGTGCCAGTAGTAAGTGGTTGAACACTGAAGCTTTCTTT
J gene: TRBJ1-4; D gene: -; clone size: few; V gene: TRBV28; CDR3 protein: CASSTPRGGNEKLFF; CDR3 DNA: TGTGCCAGCAGCACCCCCCGAGGGGGTAATGAAAAACTGTTTTTT
J gene: TRBJ2-7; D gene: TRBD2; clone size: medium-sized; V gene: TRBV4-2; CDR3 protein: CASSQAGGQQYF; CDR3 DNA: TGTGCCAGCAGCCAAGCGGGGGGACAGCAGTACTTC
J gene: TRBJ1-1; D gene: TRBD1; clone size: -; V gene: TRBV2; CDR3 protein: CASRKDRGGTEAFF; CDR3 DNA: TGTGCCAGCAGAAAGGACAGGGGGGGGACTGAAGCTTTCTTT
J gene: TRBJ2-3; D gene: -; clone size: -; V gene: TRBV7-6; CDR3 protein: CASSLEAGASTDTQYF; CDR3 DNA: TGTGCCAGCAGCTTAGAGGCGGGGGCCAGCACAGATACGCAGTATTTT
J gene: TRBJ1-3; D gene: -; clone size: -; V gene: TRBV6-5; CDR3 protein: CASSYSQGGSGNTIYF; CDR3 DNA: TGTGCCAGCAGTTACTCACAGGGTGGCTCTGGAAACACCATATATTTT
J gene: TRBJ2-1; D gene: TRBD2; clone size: few; V gene: TRBV11-2; CDR3 protein: CASSLGSGGPNNEQFF; CDR3 DNA: TGTGCCAGCAGCTTAGGGTCGGGAGGGCCGAACAATGAGCAGTTCTTC
J gene: TRBJ1-1; D gene: -; clone size: -; V gene: TRBV7-3; CDR3 protein: CASSPTGTRNTEAFF; CDR3 DNA: TGTGCCAGCAGCCCAACAGGGACCAGGAACACTGAAGCTTTCTTT
J gene: TRBJ2-7; D gene: TRBD1; clone size: -; V gene: TRBV4-1; CDR3 protein: CASSQGAGGYEQYF; CDR3 DNA: TGCGCCAGCAGCCAAGGAGCAGGGGGCTACGAGCAGTACTTC
J gene: TRBJ1-5; D gene: -; clone size: -; V gene: TRBV19; CDR3 protein: CASSTGANQPQHF; CDR3 DNA: TGTGCCAGTAGTACGGGGGCCAATCAGCCCCAGCATTTT
J gene: TRBJ2-7; D gene: TRBD2; clone size: medium-sized; V gene: TRBV6-5; CDR3 protein: CASSPGGGEQYF; CDR3 DNA: TGTGCCAGCAGCCCGGGGGGGGGCGAGCAGTACTTC
J gene: TRBJ2-3; D gene: TRBD2; clone size: -; V gene: TRBV14; CDR3 protein: CASSQDRREGRGDTQYF; CDR3 DNA: TGTGCCAGCAGCCAAGATAGGAGGGAGGGCCGGGGAGATACGCAGTATTTT
J gene: TRBJ2-7; D gene: TRBD1; clone size: -; V gene: TRBV7-2; CDR3 protein: CASSLVWDSSYEQYF; CDR3 DNA: TGTGCCAGCAGCTTAGTTTGGGACAGTTCCTACGAGCAGTACTTC
J gene: TRBJ1-6; D gene: -; clone size: -; V gene: TRBV6-5; CDR3 protein: CASSYSTDSPLHF; CDR3 DNA: TGTGCCAGCAGTTACTCGACAGATTCACCCCTCCACTTT
J gene: TRBJ1-1; D gene: -; clone size: -; V gene: TRBV2; CDR3 protein: CASSGLHPEAFF; CDR3 DNA: TGTGCCAGCAGTGGGCTACACCCCGAAGCTTTCTTT
J gene: TRBJ2-1; D gene: -; clone size: -; V gene: TRBV19; CDR3 protein: CASSIMSDNEQFF; CDR3 DNA: TGTGCCAGTAGTATTATGTCCGACAATGAGCAGTTCTTC
J gene: TRBJ2-1; D gene: -; clone size: once; V gene: TRBV6-5; CDR3 protein: CASSYDSYNEQFF; CDR3 DNA: TGTGCCAGCAGTTACGACTCCTACAATGAGCAGTTCTTC
J gene: TRBJ2-7; D gene: TRBD1; clone size: -; V gene: TRBV7-8; CDR3 protein: CASSLSLAGGYYEQYF; CDR3 DNA: TGTGCCAGCAGCTTAAGTCTGGCAGGGGGCTACTACGAGCAGTACTTC
J gene: TRBJ2-2; D gene: -; clone size: -; V gene: TRBV19; CDR3 protein: CASSIRKAGELFF; CDR3 DNA: TGTGCCAGTAGTATTCGGAAGGCCGGGGAGCTGTTTTTT
J gene: TRBJ1-1; D gene: TRBD1; clone size: -; V gene: TRBV15; CDR3 protein: CATSRSRGTDEAFF; CDR3 DNA: TGTGCCACCAGCAGGTCCCGTGGGACAGATGAAGCTTTCTTT